The 31 T cell receptor beta chains listed next were all sequenced from one sample in a study of blood T cell repertoires in COVID-19. Clones were sequenced by immunoSEQ multiplex PCR, and TCRdb holds only the in-frame ones, with some missing. The sample lists 100,000 to 120,000 clones, 70% to 90% occurring once. Sequences were obtained from peripheral blood. The receptors stem from a human donor in a cohort sampled during active COVID-19.

The gene calls are TRBV3-1 (or the pseudogene TRBV3-2) and TRBJ1-2; D remains ambiguous. The CDR3 consists of 13 residues. Germline loops: CDR1 LGHDT, CDR2 YNNKEL (reference sequence). Deletions cut 1 base from V and 4 bases from J, with 7 bases between. Here the CDR3 reads CASSQGSGYGYTF. In nucleotides, the CDR3 is TGTGCCAGCAGCCAAGGTTCAGGCTATGGCTACACCTTC.

The genes are TRBV2 and TRBJ2-1; TRBD2 agrees at 10 bases. Trimming removed 6 bases from V and 5 bases from J; junction bases left unmatched: 19. CDR3 length: 19 residues. Germline-derived CDR1 and CDR2 are SNHLY and FYNNEI. The CDR3 loop reads CASSETSSGGLLRNNEQFF. The DNA of the CDR3 is TGTGCCAGCAGCGAGACGAGTAGCGGGGGGCTCCTCCGGAACAATGAGCAGTTCTTC.

This chain links TRBV6-5 with TRBJ2-7, with a possible D match to TRBD1 (7 bases). This CDR3 contains 14 residues. Germline V gene data show CDR1 as MNHEY and CDR2 as SVGAGI. V lost 4 bases, J lost 7 bases, and 17 bases lay in between. The CDR3 loop is CASSSQGTLAEQYF. Here the CDR3 DNA reads TGTGCCAGCAGTTCACAGGGGACTCTTGCTGAGCAGTACTTC.

This clone was detected once. The V call is TRBV15, the J call TRBJ2-2; tentatively, D is TRBD2 (5 bases). V lost 3 bases and J lost 6, with 8 bases in between. The length of the CDR3 is 13 residues. Germline values: CDR1 LNHNV, CDR2 YYDKDF (reference sequence). This CDR3 is CATSRRVAGELFF. The CDR3 DNA sequence: TGTGCCACCAGCAGGAGGGTGGCCGGGGAGCTGTTTTTT.

The chain links TRBV14 to TRBJ2-2, with D possibly TRBD1 on 6 matching bases. This CDR3 contains 17 residues. The V end was cut by 4 bases, the J end by 7 bases, with 22 bases between. Germline-derived CDR1 and CDR2 are SGHDN and FVKESK. As DNA, the CDR3 is TGTGCCAGCAGCCCCCAGGGCCATTTCAGGGGAGTCGGGGAGCTGTTTTTT. Translated, it gives CASSPQGHFRGVGELFF.

This chain uses TRBV6-2 or TRBV6-3 with TRBJ1-5; 7 bases are shared with TRBD1. Looked up from germline, CDR1 is MNHEY and CDR2 is SVGEGT. V lost 6 bases, J lost 4 bases, and 9 bases stayed unmatched. The CDR3 has 15 amino acids. For the CDR3, the DNA is TGTGCCAGCAGCCAAGAGGGACAGATGAATCAGCCCCAGCATTTT. This gives the protein CASSQEGQMNQPQHF.

This clone was detected a few times. V is TRBV18 and J is TRBJ1-5; 7 bases align to TRBD1. The CDR3 loop spans 13 amino acids. Per germline, CDR1 KGHSH and CDR2 LQKENI. With V trimmed by 6 bases and J by 6 bases, 5 bases remained unmatched. In DNA, the CDR3 is TGTGCCAGCTCGGGGGGACAGACTCAGCCCCAGCATTTT. Translated: CASSGGQTQPQHF. The full variable domain, completed using reference TRBV18 and TRBJ1-5, is NAGVMQNPRHLVRRRGQEARLRCSPMKGHSHVYWYRQLPEEGLKFMVYLQKENIIDESGMPKERFSAEFPKEGPSILRIQQVVRGDSAAYFCASSGGQTQPQHFGDGTRLSIL.

This clone was observed once. This rearrangement joins TRBV7-2 to TRBJ1-5, with D unclear. Per the germline V gene, CDR1 is SGHTA and CDR2 is FQGNSA. The CDR3 consists of 17 residues. With 0 bases removed from V and 0 bases from J, the gap between germline ends came to 12 bases. CDR3 bases: TGTGCCAGCAGCTTAGCGATGGCAACCGTTAGCAATCAGCCCCAGCATTTT. Translated, it gives CASSLAMATVSNQPQHF.

The chain couples TRBV18 to TRBJ1-5; D is perhaps TRBD1 (6 bases). Germline V lookup: CDR1 KGHSH, CDR2 LQKENI. V lost 3 bases and J lost 4, with 7 bases in between. The CDR3 loop spans 13 amino acids. The CDR3 protein is CASSPTGNQPQHF. The CDR3 nucleotides read TGTGCCAGCTCACCGACAGGAAATCAGCCCCAGCATTTT.

This rearrangement joins TRBV7-9 to TRBJ2-3; D call uncertain. Trimming removed 2 bases at V and 0 bases at J, with 15 bases between. The CDR3 length is 17 residues. Germline V gene sequence: CDR1 SEHNR, CDR2 FQNEAQ (reference sequence). In nucleotides, the CDR3 is TGTGCCAGCAGCTTAATCCCCTCAGACACTAGCACAGATACGCAGTATTTT. Amino acids: CASSLIPSDTSTDTQYF. The variable domain in full, completed from reference TRBV7-9 and TRBJ2-3, reads DTGVSQNPRHKITKRGQNVTFRCDPISEHNRLYWYRQTLGQGPEFLTYFQNEAQLEKSRLLSDRFSAERPKGSFSTLEIQRTEQGDSAMYLCASSLIPSDTSTDTQYFGPGTRLTVL.

The V and J genes are TRBV11-2 and TRBJ2-1; D may be TRBD2 (6 bases). Looked up from germline, CDR1 is SGHAT and CDR2 is FQNNGV. Trimming took 3 bases from V and 6 from J, leaving 9 bases between them. The length of the CDR3 is 13 residues. CDR3 region: CASSFLGGNEQFF. The CDR3 DNA sequence: TGTGCCAGCAGCTTTCTCGGGGGCAATGAGCAGTTCTTC.

This clone has a single count. The V and J genes are TRBV2 and TRBJ1-1; D call uncertain. The CDR3 has 13 amino acids. Between the trimmed V and J ends, which lost 4 bases and 1 base, there was a span of 7 bases. Germline V gene sequence: CDR1 SNHLY, CDR2 FYNNEI. The CDR3 DNA sequence: TGTGCCAGCAGTGTGGAGGCGAACACTGAAGCTTTCTTT. This codes for CASSVEANTEAFF.

A few counts support this clone. The chain combines TRBV18 with TRBJ1-2; 7 nucleotides line up with TRBD1. Germline CDR1 reads KGHSH; CDR2 reads LQKENI. The trim removed 3 bases at V and 5 bases at J, leaving 6 bases unmatched. The CDR3 covers 14 residues. The DNA of the CDR3 is TGTGCCAGCTCACCGTGGGACAGATCATATGGCTACACCTTC. As protein: CASSPWDRSYGYTF.

This chain uses TRBV18 with TRBJ2-1, with 8 bases identical to TRBD2. J gave up 5 bases and V 5 bases, and 5 bases lay outside the gene matches. The germline V gene encodes CDR1 KGHSH and CDR2 LQKENI. The CDR3 sequence is 14 residues long. Here the CDR3 DNA reads TGTGCCAGCTCAGTAGGGACTAGGAACAATGAGCAGTTCTTC. It yields the protein CASSVGTRNNEQFF.

The chain carries TRBV5-1 and TRBJ2-2; 7 bases line up with TRBD2. Germline V gene sequence: CDR1 SGHRS, CDR2 YFSETQ. This CDR3 is built from 16 residues. J gave up 5 bases and V 0 bases, and 7 bases lay outside the gene matches. CDR3 residues: CASSLESLRGTGELFF. Written as DNA, the CDR3 is TGCGCCAGCAGCTTGGAGAGTTTGCGGGGGACCGGGGAGCTGTTTTTT.

This clone was recorded once. The CDR3 here is CASSSQGLAGINEQFF. The CDR3 nucleotides are TGTGCCAGTAGTTCACAGGGTCTAGCGGGGATCAATGAGCAGTTCTTC. This chain connects TRBV19 to TRBJ2-1; 9 bases align to TRBD2. J gave up 6 bases and V 5 bases, and 11 bases lay outside the gene matches. Germline V gene sequence: CDR1 LNHDA, CDR2 SQIVND (reference sequence). This CDR3 has 16 amino acids. Full variable domain (outside the CDR3, taken from reference TRBV19 and TRBJ2-1): DGGITQSPKYLFRKEGQNVTLSCEQNLNHDAMYWYRQDPGQGLRLIYYSQIVNDFQKGDIAEGYSVSREKKESFPLTVTSAQKNPTAFYLCASSSQGLAGINEQFFGPGTRLTVL.

The chain is built from TRBV7-2 and TRBJ2-1; TRBD2 matches at 8 bases. J was trimmed by 13 bases and V by 1 base; bases with no gene match: 3. The CDR3 runs 12 residues. Germline CDR1 reads SGHTA; CDR2 reads FQGNSA. The CDR3 coding sequence is TGTGCCAGCAGCTTAGAGGCGGGAGGCCAGTTCTTC. Its translation is CASSLEAGGQFF.

The chain combines TRBV6-5 with TRBJ2-1; 10 bases agree with TRBD2. CDR3 length equals 15 residues. Trimming cost V 6 bases and J 9 bases; bases outside gene matches: 11. CDR1 MNHEY and CDR2 SVGAGI come from the germline V gene. The CDR3 loop is CASRGLAVTTGEQFF. The DNA of the CDR3 is TGTGCCAGCAGAGGACTAGCGGTCACAACGGGTGAGCAGTTCTTC.

At least ten counts were recorded for this clone. The V and J genes are TRBV10-3 and TRBJ2-7; possible D gene TRBD2, 5 bases. From germline, CDR1 is ENHRY and CDR2 SYGVKD. Trimming cost V 5 bases and J 0 bases, with 14 bases left between them. The CDR3 runs to 15 residues. CDR3 protein: CAISYRTGSSYEQYF. The CDR3 DNA sequence: TGTGCCATCAGTTATAGGACGGGAAGCTCCTACGAGCAGTACTTC.

The J gene is TRBJ2-2, the V gene TRBV11-1, with D perhaps matching TRBD2 (5 bases). The V gene's germline CDR1 is SGHAT and CDR2 FQDESV (reference sequence). The CDR3 length is 13 residues. Trimming removed 6 bases from V and 6 bases from J, with 11 bases in between. CDR3 sequence (DNA): TGTGCCAGCAGGAGGGCGCGGGCCGGGGAGCTGTTTTTT. The encoded protein is CASRRARAGELFF.

The chain has TRBV20-1 and TRBJ2-3, with a tentative D call TRBD1 (6 bases). Trimming left V 6 bases short and J 5 bases short, with 9 bases between. The CDR3 covers 11 residues. Germline loops: CDR1 DFQATT, CDR2 SNEGSKA (reference sequence). The CDR3 here is CSALQGDTQYF. CDR3 DNA sequence: TGCAGTGCGTTACAGGGAGATACGCAGTATTTT.

This CDR3 is CAWSVQGASNQPQHF. The CDR3 coding sequence is TGTGCCTGGAGTGTACAGGGTGCGAGCAATCAGCCCCAGCATTTT. This chain links TRBV30 with TRBJ1-5, with D tentatively TRBD1 (6 bases). Germline CDR1 GTSNPN, CDR2 SVGIG (reference sequence). This CDR3 is 15 amino acids long. The V and J ends lost 0 bases and 1 base respectively, with 10 bases between them.

This sequence joins TRBV4-3 and TRBJ2-7; 11 bases align to TRBD1. CDR3 length equals 17 residues. The V gene end was trimmed by 0 bases and the J gene end by 3 bases; junction bases not matched to a gene: 7. Per the germline V gene, CDR1 is LGHNA and CDR2 is YSLEER. CDR3 amino acids: CASSQDRVGTGGYEQYF. DNA for the CDR3: TGCGCCAGCAGCCAAGATCGGGTTGGGACAGGGGGCTACGAGCAGTACTTC.

This clone was observed a handful of times. The chain links TRBV27 to TRBJ2-5; possible D gene TRBD1, 6 bases. CDR3 size: 15 residues. Trimming took off 3 bases at V and 0 bases at J, with 11 bases between the two ends. Germline V gives CDR1 MNHEY, CDR2 SMNVEV (reference sequence). CDR3 protein: CASSLGTHHQETQYF. CDR3 DNA sequence: TGTGCCAGCAGTTTGGGGACACACCACCAAGAGACCCAGTACTTC.

The chain employs TRBV11-3 and TRBJ2-1; D possibly corresponds to TRBD2 (5 bases). The germline CDR1 and CDR2 sequences are SGHNT and YENEEA. V lost 6 bases, J lost 1 base, and 10 bases lay in between. The CDR3 contains 14 residues. The CDR3 is CASSSVGSYNEQFF. DNA of the CDR3: TGTGCCAGCAGTAGCGTCGGATCCTACAATGAGCAGTTCTTC. Variable domain in full (rest from reference TRBV11-3 and TRBJ2-1): EAGVVQSPRYKIIEKKQPVAFWCNPISGHNTLYWYLQNLGQGPELLIRYENEEAVDDSQLPKDRFSAERLKGVDSTLKIQPAELGDSAVYLCASSSVGSYNEQFFGPGTRLTVL.

The gene calls are TRBV5-6 and TRBJ2-6; 9 positions match TRBD2. CDR3 length: 15 amino acids. The germline gives CDR1 SGHDT, CDR2 YYEEEE. The J segment lost 13 bases and the V segment lost 4 bases, leaving 12 bases of the junction unmatched. This chain's CDR3 is CASSPTAGGPSVLTF. In DNA form, the CDR3 reads TGTGCCAGCAGCCCAACCGCGGGAGGGCCGAGTGTCCTGACTTTC.

J is TRBJ2-2 and V is TRBV18; tentatively, D is TRBD1 (6 bases). This CDR3 is built from 14 residues. The V and J ends lost 4 bases and 1 base respectively, with 7 bases between them. Germline V gene data show CDR1 as KGHSH and CDR2 as LQKENI. CDR3 residues: CASSLQGNTGELFF. The CDR3 nucleotides read TGTGCCAGCTCACTACAGGGGAACACCGGGGAGCTGTTTTTT.

This clone was seen ten or more times. The chain uses TRBV5-1 and TRBJ1-1; 10 nucleotides agree with TRBD1. The CDR3 sequence is 15 residues long. The V segment lost 4 bases and the J segment 6 bases; nucleotides outside the gene matches: 9. Germline CDR1 SGHRS, CDR2 YFSETQ. For the CDR3, the DNA is TGCGCCAGCAGCCCCAGACAGGGGGCTAGGCCTGAAGCTTTCTTT. It encodes CASSPRQGARPEAFF.

The rearrangement links TRBV6-1 to TRBJ2-3; the match to TRBD2 covers 10 bases. The CDR3 length is 14 residues. CDR1 is MNHNS, CDR2 SASEGT, per germline. The junction had 5 bases not matched to a gene; V was cut back by 3 bases and J by 8 bases. CDR3 DNA: TGTGCCAGCAGTGAGGTAGCGGGAGGTGGTACGCAGTATTTT. Amino acids: CASSEVAGGGTQYF.

The genes are TRBV10-3 and TRBJ1-1; D is undetermined. CDR1 ENHRY and CDR2 SYGVKD come from the germline V gene. With 3 bases removed from V and 2 bases from J, the gap between germline ends came to 4 bases. The CDR3 sequence is 12 residues long. The CDR3 DNA reads TGTGCCATCAGTGACCCTAACACTGAAGCTTTCTTT. Amino acid sequence: CAISDPNTEAFF.

This rearrangement joins TRBV30 to TRBJ1-1, with D unresolved. The V end was cut by 1 base, the J end by 5 bases, with 5 bases between. The CDR3 totals 11 residues. In germline, CDR1 is GTSNPN, CDR2 SVGIG (reference sequence). In DNA, the CDR3 is TGTGCCTGGAGTGGGAGGACTGAAGCTTTCTTT. Amino acids: CAWSGRTEAFF.